This T cell receptor (beta chain) comes out of a study of CD8+CD57+ T cells in acquired aplastic anemia. Study findings and constraints: A significant difference in CD8+ Simpson's diversity between patients and controls was not found. Patients shared 25 to 35 CD8+ CDR3 sequences with controls.

Patients chosen for sequencing had CD8+CD57+ cells that had expanded, as shown by flow cytometry. With no exception, the patients had severe acquired aplastic anemia. Among the patients, none had received any therapy at the time of blood sampling. Both TCR beta VDJ combination and CDR3 sequence profiling were carried out. Genomic DNA was the template for this profiling. Each CDR3 protein is one row after TCRdb ran MiXCR on the reads. This table holds roughly 170,000 distinct CDR3 sequences, around 50% found once. V dropped 4 bases and J dropped 2 bases, with 11 bases sitting between them. The germline V gene encodes CDR1 SGHVS and CDR2 FQNEAQ. The CDR3 runs 14 residues. This clonotype was detected a few times. Its cognate antigen is unknown.

The chain couples TRBV7-8 to TRBJ2-5; D not certain. The clonotype originates from a human donor with aplastic anemia. The sequencing input was sorted CD4+, CD8+, or CD8+CD57+ T cells (not recorded which) from PBMCs. The CDR3 reads CASSSLGPQETQYF. DNA for the CDR3: TGTGCCAGCAGCTCGCTAGGGCCGCAAGAGACCCAGTACTTC.